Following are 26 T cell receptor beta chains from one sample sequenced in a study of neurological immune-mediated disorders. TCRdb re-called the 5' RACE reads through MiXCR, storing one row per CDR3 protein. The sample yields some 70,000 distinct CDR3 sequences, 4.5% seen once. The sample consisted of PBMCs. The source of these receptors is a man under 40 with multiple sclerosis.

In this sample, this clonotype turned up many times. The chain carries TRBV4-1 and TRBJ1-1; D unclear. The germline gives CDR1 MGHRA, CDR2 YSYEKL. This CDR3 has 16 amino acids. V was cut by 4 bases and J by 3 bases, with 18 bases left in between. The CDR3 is CASSLGSSGRDTEAFF. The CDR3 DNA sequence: TGCGCCAGCAGCCTCGGAAGTTCAGGAAGGGACACTGAAGCTTTCTTT.

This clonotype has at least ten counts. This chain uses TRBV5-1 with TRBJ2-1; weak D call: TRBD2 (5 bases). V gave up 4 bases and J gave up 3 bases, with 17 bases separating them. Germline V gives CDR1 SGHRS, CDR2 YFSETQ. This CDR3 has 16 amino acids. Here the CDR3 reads CASSGLLYRNYNEQFF. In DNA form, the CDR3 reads TGCGCCAGCAGCGGACTCCTTTACCGGAACTACAATGAGCAGTTCTTC.

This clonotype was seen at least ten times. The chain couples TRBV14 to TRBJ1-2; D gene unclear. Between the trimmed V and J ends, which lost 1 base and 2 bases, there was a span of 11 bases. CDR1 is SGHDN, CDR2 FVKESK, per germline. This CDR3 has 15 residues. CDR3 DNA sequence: TGTGCCAGCAGCCAAGCTCCCCCCGGCAACTATGGCTACACCTTC. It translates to CASSQAPPGNYGYTF.

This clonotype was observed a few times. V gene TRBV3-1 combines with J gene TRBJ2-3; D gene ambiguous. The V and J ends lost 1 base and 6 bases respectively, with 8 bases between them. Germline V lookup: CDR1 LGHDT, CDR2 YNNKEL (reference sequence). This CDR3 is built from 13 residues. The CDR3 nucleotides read TGTGCCAGCAGCCAAGGGTCCTACGATACGCAGTATTTT. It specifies CASSQGSYDTQYF.

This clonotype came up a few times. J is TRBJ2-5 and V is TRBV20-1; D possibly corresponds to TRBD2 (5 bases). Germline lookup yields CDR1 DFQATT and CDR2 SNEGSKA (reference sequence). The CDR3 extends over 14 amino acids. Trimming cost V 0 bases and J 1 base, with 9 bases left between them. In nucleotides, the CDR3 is TGCAGTGCTAGAGATCAAGGACTCCAAGAGACCCAGTACTTC. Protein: CSARDQGLQETQYF.

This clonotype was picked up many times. The CDR3 DNA follows: TGTGCCAGCAGCTTAATAGCCAGCGATGAGCAGTTCTTC. Its protein product is CASSLIASDEQFF. This sequence joins TRBV7-3 and TRBJ2-1, with D uncertain. The CDR3 totals 13 residues. Between the trimmed V and J ends, which lost 1 base and 8 bases, there was a span of 9 bases. Germline-derived CDR1 and CDR2 are SGHTA and FQGTGA. The entire variable domain, with the rest obtained from reference TRBV7-3 and TRBJ2-1, is as follows: GAGVSQTPSNKVTEKGKYVELRCDPISGHTALYWYRQSLGQGPEFLIYFQGTGAADDSGLPNDRFFAVRPEGSVSTLKIQRTERGDSAVYLCASSLIASDEQFFGPGTRLTVL.

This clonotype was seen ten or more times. DNA for the CDR3: TGTGCCACCACGCTGGTCGGGGCGAACACTGAAGCTTTCTTT. Translation gives CATTLVGANTEAFF. The chain carries TRBV6-5 and TRBJ1-1; weak D call: TRBD1 (5 bases). Trimming took 10 bases from V and 1 from J, leaving 16 bases between them. CDR1 is MNHEY and CDR2 is SVGAGI in the germline V gene. The CDR3 runs 14 residues.

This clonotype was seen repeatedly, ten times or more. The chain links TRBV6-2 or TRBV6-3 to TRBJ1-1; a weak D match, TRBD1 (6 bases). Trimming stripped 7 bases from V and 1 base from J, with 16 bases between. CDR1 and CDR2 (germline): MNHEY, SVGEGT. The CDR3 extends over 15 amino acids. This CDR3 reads CASKGQGIENTEAFF. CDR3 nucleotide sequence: TGTGCCAGCAAAGGTCAGGGGATAGAGAACACTGAAGCTTTCTTT.

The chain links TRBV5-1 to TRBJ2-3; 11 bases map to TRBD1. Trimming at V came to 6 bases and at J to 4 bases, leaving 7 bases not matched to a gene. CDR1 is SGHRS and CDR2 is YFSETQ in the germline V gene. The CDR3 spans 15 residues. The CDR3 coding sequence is TGCGCCAGCACGATTGGACAGGGGGCGCCAGATACGCAGTATTTT. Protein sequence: CASTIGQGAPDTQYF. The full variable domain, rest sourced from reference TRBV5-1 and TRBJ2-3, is KAGVTQTPRYLIKTRGQQVTLSCSPISGHRSVSWYQQTPGQGLQFLFEYFSETQRNKGNFPGRFSGRQFSNSRSEMNVSTLELGDSALYLCASTIGQGAPDTQYFGPGTRLTVL.

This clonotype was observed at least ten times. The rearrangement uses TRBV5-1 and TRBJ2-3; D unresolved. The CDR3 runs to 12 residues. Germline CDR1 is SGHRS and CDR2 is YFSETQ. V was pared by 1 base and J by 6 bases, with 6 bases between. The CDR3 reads CASSLLKDTQYF. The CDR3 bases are TGCGCCAGCAGCTTGTTGAAGGATACGCAGTATTTT.

The CDR3 bases are TGCAGTGCTAGAGATCACGGTAGCTCGAGGTTCTTC. Translation: CSARDHGSSRFF. The J gene is TRBJ2-1, the V gene TRBV20-1, with D unresolved. V was trimmed by 0 bases and J by 15 bases, leaving 15 bases between them. CDR3 length: 12 residues. The germline CDR1 and CDR2 sequences are DFQATT and SNEGSKA (reference sequence).

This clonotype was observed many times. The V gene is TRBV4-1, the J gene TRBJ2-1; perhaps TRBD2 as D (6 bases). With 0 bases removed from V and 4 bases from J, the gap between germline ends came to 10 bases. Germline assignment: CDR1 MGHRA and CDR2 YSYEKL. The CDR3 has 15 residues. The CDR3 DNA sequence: TGCGCCAGCAGCCAAGAGGGAGGACTATACAATGAGCAGTTCTTC. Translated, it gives CASSQEGGLYNEQFF.

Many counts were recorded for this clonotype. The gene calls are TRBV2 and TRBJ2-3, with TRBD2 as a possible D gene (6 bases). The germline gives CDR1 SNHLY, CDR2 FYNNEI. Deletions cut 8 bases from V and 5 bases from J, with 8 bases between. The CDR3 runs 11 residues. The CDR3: CASRGEDTQYF. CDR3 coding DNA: TGTGCCAGCCGCGGGGAAGATACGCAGTATTTT.

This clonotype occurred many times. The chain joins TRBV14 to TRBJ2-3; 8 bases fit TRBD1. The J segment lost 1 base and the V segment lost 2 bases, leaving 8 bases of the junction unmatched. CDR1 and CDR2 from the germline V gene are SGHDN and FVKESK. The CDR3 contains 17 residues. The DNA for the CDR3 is TGTGCCAGCAGCCAAACAAGGACAGGGATGGGCACAGATACGCAGTATTTT. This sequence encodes CASSQTRTGMGTDTQYF.

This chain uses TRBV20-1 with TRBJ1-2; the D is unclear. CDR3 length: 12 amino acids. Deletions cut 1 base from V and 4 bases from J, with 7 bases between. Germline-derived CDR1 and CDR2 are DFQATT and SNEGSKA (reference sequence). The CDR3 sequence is CSARGTVYGYTF. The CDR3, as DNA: TGCAGTGCTAGAGGGACGGTCTATGGCTACACCTTC.

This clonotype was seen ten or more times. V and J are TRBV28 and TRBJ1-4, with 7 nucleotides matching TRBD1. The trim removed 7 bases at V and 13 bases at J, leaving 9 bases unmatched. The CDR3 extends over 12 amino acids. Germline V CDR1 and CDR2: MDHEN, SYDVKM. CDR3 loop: CASTFDRDRLFF. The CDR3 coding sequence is TGTGCCAGCACCTTCGACCGGGACAGACTGTTTTTT.

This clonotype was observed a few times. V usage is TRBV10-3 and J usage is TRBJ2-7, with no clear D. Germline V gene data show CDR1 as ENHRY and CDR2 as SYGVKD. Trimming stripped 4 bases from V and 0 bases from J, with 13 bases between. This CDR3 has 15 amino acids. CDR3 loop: CAISAALDSSYEQYF. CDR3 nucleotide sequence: TGTGCCATCAGTGCGGCCTTAGATAGCTCCTACGAGCAGTACTTC.

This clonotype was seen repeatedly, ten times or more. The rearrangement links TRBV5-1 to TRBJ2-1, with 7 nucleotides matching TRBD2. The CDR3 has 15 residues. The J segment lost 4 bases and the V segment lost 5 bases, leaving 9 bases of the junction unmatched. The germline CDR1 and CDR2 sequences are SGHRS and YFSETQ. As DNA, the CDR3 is TGCGCCAGCAGGGGGAAGGCTAGCGGATACAATGAGCAGTTCTTC. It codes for CASRGKASGYNEQFF. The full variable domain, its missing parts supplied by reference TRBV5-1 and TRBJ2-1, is KAGVTQTPRYLIKTRGQQVTLSCSPISGHRSVSWYQQTPGQGLQFLFEYFSETQRNKGNFPGRFSGRQFSNSRSEMNVSTLELGDSALYLCASRGKASGYNEQFFGPGTRLTVL.

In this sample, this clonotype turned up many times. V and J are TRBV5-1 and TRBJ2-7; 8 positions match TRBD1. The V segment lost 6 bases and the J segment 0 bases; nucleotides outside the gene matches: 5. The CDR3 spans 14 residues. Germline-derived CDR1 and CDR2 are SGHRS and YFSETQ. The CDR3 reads CASTAGGASYEQYF. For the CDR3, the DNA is TGCGCCAGCACCGCAGGGGGCGCCTCCTACGAGCAGTACTTC. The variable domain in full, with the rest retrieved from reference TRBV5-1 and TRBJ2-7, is KAGVTQTPRYLIKTRGQQVTLSCSPISGHRSVSWYQQTPGQGLQFLFEYFSETQRNKGNFPGRFSGRQFSNSRSEMNVSTLELGDSALYLCASTAGGASYEQYFGPGTRLTVT.

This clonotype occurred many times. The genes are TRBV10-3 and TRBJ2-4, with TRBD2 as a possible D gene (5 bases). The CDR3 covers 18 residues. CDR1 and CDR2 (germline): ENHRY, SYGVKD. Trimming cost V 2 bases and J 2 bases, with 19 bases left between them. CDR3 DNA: TGTGCCATCAGTGAGGGTCCTAGGCTAGCCGGGCCCAAAAACATTCAGTACTTC. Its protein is CAISEGPRLAGPKNIQYF.

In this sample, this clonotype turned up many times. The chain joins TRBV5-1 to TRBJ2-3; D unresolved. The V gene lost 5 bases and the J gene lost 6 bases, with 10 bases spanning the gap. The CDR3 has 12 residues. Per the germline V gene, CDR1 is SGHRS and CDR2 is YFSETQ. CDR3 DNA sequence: TGCGCCAGCAGTCCGACTCTTGATACGCAGTATTTT. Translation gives CASSPTLDTQYF.

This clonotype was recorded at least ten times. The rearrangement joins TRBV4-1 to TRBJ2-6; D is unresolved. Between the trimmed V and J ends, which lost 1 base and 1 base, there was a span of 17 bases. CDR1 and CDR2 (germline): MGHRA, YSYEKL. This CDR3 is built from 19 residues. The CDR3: CASSQGSLTELSGANVLTF. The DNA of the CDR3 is TGCGCCAGCAGCCAAGGTTCTCTCACAGAACTTTCTGGGGCCAACGTCCTGACTTTC.

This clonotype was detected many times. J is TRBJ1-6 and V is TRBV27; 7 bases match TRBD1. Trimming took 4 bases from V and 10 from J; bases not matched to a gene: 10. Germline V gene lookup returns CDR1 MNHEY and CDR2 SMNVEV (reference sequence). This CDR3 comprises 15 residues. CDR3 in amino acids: CASSSRPGQRSPLHF. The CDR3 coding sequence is TGTGCCAGCAGTTCGAGGCCGGGACAGAGATCACCCCTCCACTTT.

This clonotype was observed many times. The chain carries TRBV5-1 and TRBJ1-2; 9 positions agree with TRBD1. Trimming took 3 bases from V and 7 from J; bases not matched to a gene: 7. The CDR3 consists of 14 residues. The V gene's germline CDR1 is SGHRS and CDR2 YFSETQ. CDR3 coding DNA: TGCGCCAGCAGCTCATGGACAGGGGATTTTGGCTACACCTTC. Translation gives CASSSWTGDFGYTF.

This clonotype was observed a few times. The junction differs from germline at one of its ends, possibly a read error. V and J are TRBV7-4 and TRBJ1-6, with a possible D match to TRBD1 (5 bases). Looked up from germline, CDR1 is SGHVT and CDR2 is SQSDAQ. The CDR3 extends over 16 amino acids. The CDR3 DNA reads TGTGCCAGCAGCTTAGATCCCAGGGACGGCGTTTCACCCCTCAACTTT. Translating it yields CASSLDPRDGVSPLNF.

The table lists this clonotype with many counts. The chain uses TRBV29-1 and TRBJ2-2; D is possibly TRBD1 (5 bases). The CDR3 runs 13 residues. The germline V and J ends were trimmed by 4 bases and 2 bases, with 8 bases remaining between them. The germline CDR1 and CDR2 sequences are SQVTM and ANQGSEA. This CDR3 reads CSVGGSNTGELFF. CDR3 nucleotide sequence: TGCAGCGTTGGGGGCAGCAACACCGGGGAGCTGTTTTTT.